Listed below are T cell receptor beta chains from one sample, sequenced in a study of cytomegalovirus exposure and HLA in healthy donors. Assay used: immunoSEQ multiplex PCR; TCRdb lists only in-frame clones, some missing. The sample shows 200,000 to 250,000 clones, 87% of them seen only once. Sequencing used PBMCs. The receptor source for this set is a man aged 18 to 30 in good health and CMV-seronegative. The CDR3 runs from the conserved cysteine through the conserved F or W. D genes are given only for firm matches.

d_call | v_call | cdr3_aa
- | TRBV5-4 | CASSLEWDTLFCAGELFF
- | TRBV10-3 | CATHNGIPNEKLFF
TRBD1 | TRBV13 | CASSAPGQGIDEQYF
TRBD2 | TRBV7-3 | CASRGLLAGDSYEQYF
TRBD1 | TRBV28 | CASSPAWDRVSHEQYF
- | TRBV9 | CASSVESVGGFDGYTF
- | TRBV15 | CATSTGTYSNQPQHF
- | TRBV7-2 | CASSLALTANQPQHF
TRBD2 | TRBV7-9 | CASSLGVLAGESNEQFF
- | TRBV9 | CASSVAGRTEAFF
TRBD1 | TRBV27 | CASSPERLGTGDEQYF
TRBD1 | TRBV5-1 | CASSLGTGNTEAFF
TRBD2 | TRBV5-6 | CASAGGSGSSYNEQFF
- | TRBV5-1 | CASSLTGLGTDTQYF
- | TRBV29-1 | CSVVLAYEQYF